This T cell receptor (beta chain) is drawn from a study of blood T cell repertoires in COVID-19. Overall study: Some COVID-19 samples were acute and others convalescent; all came from the United States, Italy and Spain. T cells, B-cell-depleted T cells, or PBMCs supplied cDNA or gDNA.

With 1 base removed from V and 5 bases from J, the gap between germline ends came to 11 bases. Germline assignment: CDR1 LGHDT and CDR2 YNNKEL (reference sequence). There are 14 residues in the CDR3. As originally analysed: Scientists estimated how many nucleated cells there were by amplifying reference gene primers. Here immunoSEQ multiplex PCR was the method, and the copy in TCRdb shows in-frame clones only, minus some. V, J and clone size reflect that table, while D and trimming were determined from the DNA. Among more than 80,000 clones, over 60% were seen once, and the ten largest hold 6.2%. The source material was peripheral blood. The chain combines TRBV3-1 (or the pseudogene TRBV3-2) with TRBJ1-1; perhaps TRBD1 as D (5 bases). The receptor comes from a man at least 80 years old with COVID-19, enrolled during active disease. The CDR3 region is CASSQGFRGTEAFF. The CDR3 DNA is TGTGCCAGCAGCCAAGGCTTTAGGGGAACTGAAGCTTTCTTT.